The sequence of this T cell receptor beta chain was determined in a study of regulatory T cells in long-lasting Graves disease. Germline V gene data show CDR1 as ENHRY and CDR2 as SYGVKD. This CDR3 is 13 amino acids long. V gave up 6 bases and J gave up 0 bases; unmatched junction bases: 2. This clonotype was counted ten times or more. The time point denotes: newly diagnosed GD, antithyroid drugs for less than 3 months. With RNA extracted from PBMCs as input, the TCR library was made. The authors built TCR beta libraries using iRepertoire HTBI primers and Arm-PCR of CDR3 regions. From the multiplex PCR reads, TCRdb called clonotypes with MiXCR, one entry per CDR3 protein. The sample consists of more than 300,000 distinct CDR3 sequences, roughly 12% of them appearing once. The data also belong to a second study, concerning T cells in Graves' hyperthyroidism and ophthalmopathy.

This sequence originates from a woman between 18 and 29 years old with Graves disease. This chain connects TRBV10-3 to TRBJ2-7; 7 positions match TRBD2. This specimen consisted of peripheral blood mononuclear cells (PBMCs), obtained at new diagnosis, from a patient treated with antithyroid drugs. The CDR3 DNA reads as TGTGCCATCAGCGAGCGGGACTCCTACGAGCAGTACTTC. Its protein is CAISERDSYEQYF.